This entry lists 15 T cell receptor beta chains sequenced from one sample in a study of T-cell reconstitution after alpha-beta-depleted transplantation in children. Unique molecular identifiers were incorporated into the prepared TCRbeta library. TCRdb redid the calling of the PCR reads with MiXCR, one entry per CDR3 protein. The sample records about 240,000 distinct CDR3 sequences, 12% being singletons. Sequenced here: PBMCs from the stem cell graft donor, sampled from the stem cell graft. The source of these receptors is a human donor who donated a stem cell graft to a child with acute lymphoblastic leukemia.

This clonotype was recorded at least ten times. The V gene is TRBV10-3, the J gene TRBJ1-3; no clear D gene. The germline CDR1 and CDR2 sequences are ENHRY and SYGVKD. The CDR3 totals 15 residues. Trimming removed 3 bases at V and 4 bases at J, with 13 bases between. CDR3 residues: CAISESLTLGNTIYF. In DNA, the CDR3 is TGTGCCATCAGTGAAAGCCTAACCCTGGGAAACACCATATATTTT.

This clonotype was seen ten or more times. This chain links TRBV7-9 with TRBJ1-2; D is undetermined. V gave up 5 bases and J gave up 4 bases, with 14 bases separating them. The germline V gene has CDR1 SEHNR and CDR2 FQNEAQ (reference sequence). This CDR3 spans 14 amino acids. This CDR3 is CASSLPGIRYGYTF. The DNA for the CDR3 is TGTGCCAGCAGCCTCCCAGGAATCCGCTATGGCTACACCTTC. Together with reference TRBV7-9 and TRBJ1-2, the CDR3 gives the full variable domain: DTGVSQNPRHKITKRGQNVTFRCDPISEHNRLYWYRQTLGQGPEFLTYFQNEAQLEKSRLLSDRFSAERPKGSFSTLEIQRTEQGDSAMYLCASSLPGIRYGYTFGSGTRLTVV.

Many counts were recorded for this clonotype. This rearrangement joins TRBV5-6 to TRBJ2-5, with D perhaps matching TRBD2 (6 bases). Trimming stripped 0 bases from V and 0 bases from J, with 15 bases between. The CDR3 loop spans 17 amino acids. Germline assignment: CDR1 SGHDT and CDR2 YYEEEE. In DNA, the CDR3 is TGTGCCAGCAGCTTGGGACAGCGAGGGACTTACCAAGAGACCCAGTACTTC. Translating it yields CASSLGQRGTYQETQYF. Based on the CDR3 plus reference TRBV5-6 and TRBJ2-5, the full variable domain is DAGVTQSPTHLIKTRGQQVTLRCSPKSGHDTVSWYQQALGQGPQFIFQYYEEEERQRGNFPDRFSGHQFPNYSSELNVNALLLGDSALYLCASSLGQRGTYQETQYFGPGTRLLVL.

V and J are TRBV6-5 and TRBJ2-7, with TRBD2 matching 10 bases. This CDR3 region has 17 residues. V shed 6 bases and J 6 bases; nucleotides not matched to a gene: 17. The V gene's germline CDR1 is MNHEY and CDR2 SVGAGI. CDR3 residues: CASSPPLAGAPWGEQYF. CDR3 DNA sequence: TGTGCCAGCAGCCCGCCTCTAGCGGGGGCCCCCTGGGGCGAGCAGTACTTC.

This clonotype has a count of ten or more. This chain connects TRBV24-1 to TRBJ2-4; D may be TRBD2 (6 bases). This CDR3 is 16 amino acids long. V was pared by 4 bases and J by 0 bases, with 12 bases between. Per the germline V gene, CDR1 is KGHDR and CDR2 is SFDVKD. For the CDR3, the DNA is TGTGCCACCAGTGACGGGGTCGGGGGAGCCAAAAACATTCAGTACTTC. Amino acids: CATSDGVGGAKNIQYF.

This clonotype was seen ten or more times. The chain is built from TRBV20-1 and TRBJ1-2; D gene unclear. The CDR3 totals 14 residues. Trimming stripped 5 bases from V and 4 bases from J, with 17 bases between. CDR1 and CDR2 from the germline V gene are DFQATT and SNEGSKA (reference sequence). The CDR3 DNA reads as TGCAGTGCTGGGCCGGTCAGACATTCCTATGGCTACACCTTC. It specifies CSAGPVRHSYGYTF.

This chain joins TRBV7-9 and TRBJ1-4; the D is unclear. CDR1 SEHNR and CDR2 FQNEAQ come from the germline V gene (reference sequence). This CDR3 contains 16 residues. Trimming took off 2 bases at V and 5 bases at J, with 15 bases between the two ends. This CDR3 reads CASSLFMRRTNEKLFF. CDR3 DNA: TGTGCCAGCAGCTTATTCATGAGGCGAACGAATGAAAAACTGTTTTTT.

The genes are TRBV7-8 and TRBJ2-3; D unresolved. Per the germline V gene, CDR1 is SGHVS and CDR2 is FQNEAQ. V dropped 5 bases and J dropped 6 bases, with 21 bases sitting between them. The CDR3 is made up of 16 amino acids. CDR3 region: CASSNNGVWAADTQYF. The CDR3 DNA follows: TGTGCCAGCAGCAATAACGGAGTGTGGGCGGCTGATACGCAGTATTTT. The entire variable domain, with the rest obtained from reference TRBV7-8 and TRBJ2-3, is as follows: GAGVSQSPRYKVAKRGQDVALRCDPISGHVSLFWYQQALGQGPEFLTYFQNEAQLDKSGLPSDRFFAERPEGSVSTLKIQRTQQEDSAVYLCASSNNGVWAADTQYFGPGTRLTVL.

This clonotype was seen repeatedly, ten times or more. The CDR3 sequence: CASSWVADTYEQYF. CDR3 in DNA: TGCGCCAGCAGCTGGGTCGCGGACACCTACGAGCAGTACTTC. The V and J genes are TRBV5-1 and TRBJ2-7, with a tentative D call TRBD1 (5 bases). V shed 3 bases and J shed 2 bases, with 12 bases lying between them. Per the germline V gene, CDR1 is SGHRS and CDR2 is YFSETQ. The CDR3 runs 14 residues.

Many counts were recorded for this clonotype. The gene calls are TRBV12-3 or TRBV12-4 and TRBJ1-2, with D perhaps TRBD1 (6 bases). The CDR3 runs to 13 residues. The ends were cut back, 5 bases at V and 7 bases at J, with 14 bases in the middle. The CDR3 region is CASSQGSLTGYTF. The DNA of the CDR3 is TGTGCCAGCAGTCAGGGGTCCCTCACTGGCTACACCTTC.

This clonotype was detected many times. The chain recombines TRBV28 with TRBJ2-3; 9 bases fit TRBD2. The CDR3 contains 12 residues. The ends lost 9 bases at V and 8 bases at J; junction bases unmatched: 6. In germline, CDR1 is MDHEN, CDR2 SYDVKM. The CDR3 spells CASLSGSFTQYF. The CDR3 DNA follows: TGTGCCAGTCTTAGCGGGAGCTTTACGCAGTATTTT.

In this sample, this clonotype turned up a few times. This sequence joins TRBV19 and TRBJ1-5, with D maybe TRBD1 (6 bases). The CDR3 runs 16 residues. V was trimmed by 2 bases and J by 1 base, leaving 12 bases between them. The germline V gene encodes CDR1 LNHDA and CDR2 SQIVND (reference sequence). CDR3 sequence reads: CASSIHRTGSNQPQHF. The CDR3 DNA sequence: TGTGCCAGTAGTATACATCGAACAGGGAGCAATCAGCCCCAGCATTTT.

The gene calls are TRBV4-3 and TRBJ1-3, with D unresolved. The CDR3 is made up of 15 amino acids. CDR1 is LGHNA and CDR2 is YSLEER in the germline V gene. The V end lost 0 bases, the J end lost 9 bases, and 15 bases lay between the germline ends. The CDR3 nucleotides are TGCGCCAGCAGCCAAGAATCAAAGGCCCGGGGCACCATATATTTT. Protein: CASSQESKARGTIYF.

The CDR3 bases are TGTGCCAGCAGGTTACTGGGGGAGACCCAGTACTTC. Translation: CASRLLGETQYF. The chain combines TRBV6-6 with TRBJ2-5; unclear D gene. CDR3 length equals 12 residues. CDR1 is MNHNY, CDR2 SVGAGI, per germline (reference sequence). V was shortened by 6 bases and J by 5 bases, with 10 bases between the two germline ends.

This clonotype was recorded many times. The V gene is TRBV12-5, the J gene TRBJ1-1; D gene ambiguous. The CDR3 spans 14 residues. CDR1 and CDR2 (germline): LGHNT, FRNRAP. Trimming shortened V by 4 bases and J by 0 bases, and 9 bases separated the two germline ends. The chain's CDR3 is CASGYGSMNTEAFF. Here the CDR3 DNA reads TGTGCTAGTGGTTACGGCTCCATGAACACTGAAGCTTTCTTT.